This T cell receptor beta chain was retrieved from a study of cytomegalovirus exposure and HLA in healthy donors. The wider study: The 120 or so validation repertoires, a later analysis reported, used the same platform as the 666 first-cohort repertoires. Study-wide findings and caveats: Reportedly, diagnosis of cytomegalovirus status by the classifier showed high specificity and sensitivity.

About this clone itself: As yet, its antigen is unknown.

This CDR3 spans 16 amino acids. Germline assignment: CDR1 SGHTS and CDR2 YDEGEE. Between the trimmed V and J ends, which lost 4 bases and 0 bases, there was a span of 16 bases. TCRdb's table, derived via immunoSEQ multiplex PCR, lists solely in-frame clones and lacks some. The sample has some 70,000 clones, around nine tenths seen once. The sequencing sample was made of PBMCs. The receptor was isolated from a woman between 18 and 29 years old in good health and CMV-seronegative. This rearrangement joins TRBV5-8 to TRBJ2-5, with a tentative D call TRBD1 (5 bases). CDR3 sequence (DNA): TGTGCCAGCAGCCGTAAGGGGCCTGGGTACCAAGAGACCCAGTACTTC. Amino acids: CASSRKGPGYQETQYF.